A single sample is the source of the 19 T cell receptor beta chains below, sequenced in a study of blood T cell repertoires in COVID-19. The repertoire was sequenced with immunoSEQ multiplex PCR; TCRdb's copy has only in-frame clones and lacks some. The data show 310,000 or so clones, around 90% seen once. Sequencing was carried out using peripheral blood. The source is a man in his late teens or twenties who had recovered from COVID-19.

This clone appeared many times. The chain carries TRBV5-6 and TRBJ2-1, with D unclear. CDR1 is SGHDT, CDR2 YYEEEE, per germline. This CDR3 is 16 amino acids long. The germline V and J ends were trimmed by 0 bases and 0 bases, with 10 bases remaining between them. The CDR3 protein is CASSLEIVSSYNEQFF. The CDR3 nucleotides read TGTGCCAGCAGCTTGGAGATAGTAAGCTCCTACAATGAGCAGTTCTTC.

The CDR3 reads CASSYQRGSYEQYF. CDR3 in DNA: TGTGCCAGCAGTTACCAGCGGGGGTCGTACGAGCAGTACTTC. The V gene is TRBV6-2 or TRBV6-3, the J gene TRBJ2-7, with 8 bases matching TRBD2. V trimming: 2 bases; J trimming: 4 bases; junction bases outside the gene matches: 4. The CDR3 is 14 amino acids. The germline V gene has CDR1 MNHEY and CDR2 SVGEGT.

This clone was observed a single time. The chain couples TRBV9 to TRBJ2-1; no clear D gene. V dropped 3 bases and J dropped 7 bases, with 14 bases sitting between them. The CDR3 consists of 14 residues. The V gene's germline CDR1 is SGDLS and CDR2 YYNGEE. Here the CDR3 DNA reads TGTGCCAGCAGCGCCCGTCTGCAGGCGAATGAGCAGTTCTTC. Translation gives CASSARLQANEQFF.

The chain carries TRBV2 and TRBJ2-3; 9 nucleotides agree with TRBD1. The V and J ends lost 6 bases and 4 bases, in that order; junction bases with no gene match: 5. Looked up from germline, CDR1 is SNHLY and CDR2 is FYNNEI. This CDR3 is 14 amino acids long. The CDR3 here is CASREDRGPDTQYF. The CDR3 DNA is TGTGCCAGCAGGGAGGACAGGGGACCAGATACGCAGTATTTT.

V is TRBV4-1 and J is TRBJ2-1, with D tentatively TRBD2 (5 bases). Germline CDR1 is MGHRA and CDR2 is YSYEKL. V was pared by 2 bases and J by 0 bases, with 11 bases between. The CDR3 consists of 16 residues. CDR3 in DNA: TGCGCCAGCAGCCAACCGGGGAAGAGCTCCTACAATGAGCAGTTCTTC. Translation gives CASSQPGKSSYNEQFF.

This sequence joins TRBV11-2 and TRBJ1-3; TRBD1 is a possible D gene (5 bases). The V end was cut by 2 bases, the J end by 3 bases, with 17 bases between. CDR1 and CDR2 (germline): SGHAT, FQNNGV. CDR3 length: 17 residues. The CDR3 here is CASSLNSPGVGGNTIYF. CDR3 coding DNA: TGTGCCAGCAGCTTAAACTCGCCGGGGGTGGGTGGAAACACCATATATTTT.

V and J are TRBV18 and TRBJ2-5, with 8 bases that match TRBD2. The J segment lost 5 bases and the V segment lost 5 bases, leaving 10 bases of the junction unmatched. Per germline, CDR1 KGHSH and CDR2 LQKENI. The CDR3 has 15 amino acids. Written as DNA, the CDR3 is TGTGCCAGCTCAGCCTCCGGGACTAGGTGGGAGACCCAGTACTTC. Translating gives CASSASGTRWETQYF.

This chain links TRBV5-4 with TRBJ2-4; 8 positions match TRBD2. V shed 3 bases, J shed 2 bases, and the junction held 7 bases outside the gene matches. Germline loops: CDR1 SGHNT, CDR2 YYREEE (reference sequence). This CDR3 has 16 amino acids. CDR3 residues: CASSSYSGIPKNIQYF. The DNA for the CDR3 is TGTGCCAGCAGCTCTTATAGCGGGATACCCAAAAACATTCAGTACTTC.

This rearrangement joins TRBV18 to TRBJ2-5; D is unresolved. There are 12 residues in the CDR3. Trimming stripped 3 bases from V and 5 bases from J, with 7 bases between. CDR1 and CDR2 from the germline V gene are KGHSH and LQKENI. CDR3 amino acids: CASSPYGETQYF. CDR3 sequence (DNA): TGTGCCAGCTCACCTTACGGGGAGACCCAGTACTTC.

The chain employs TRBV5-4 and TRBJ1-4; 8 bases are a match to TRBD1. V dropped 3 bases and J dropped 7; count of bases not matched to a gene: 5. CDR3 length equals 14 residues. Germline V gene lookup returns CDR1 SGHNT and CDR2 YYREEE (reference sequence). Here the CDR3 reads CASSYDRGGEKLFF. For the CDR3, the DNA is TGTGCCAGCAGCTACGACAGGGGAGGTGAAAAACTGTTTTTT. Based on the CDR3 plus reference TRBV5-4 and TRBJ1-4, the full variable domain is ETGVTQSPTHLIKTRGQQVTLRCSSQSGHNTVSWYQQALGQGPQFIFQYYREEENGRGNFPPRFSGLQFPNYSSELNVNALELDDSALYLCASSYDRGGEKLFFGSGTQLSVL.

V gene TRBV25-1 combines with J gene TRBJ1-1; unclear D gene. V lost 5 bases and J 1 base, leaving 11 bases between the germline ends. CDR3 length: 14 residues. CDR1 is MGHDK and CDR2 is SYGVNS in the germline V gene. CDR3 sequence: CASSSQAQNTEAFF. The CDR3, as DNA: TGTGCCAGCAGTTCCCAGGCCCAGAACACTGAAGCTTTCTTT.

V and J are TRBV9 and TRBJ2-1, with 8 bases that match TRBD1. J was trimmed by 9 bases and V by 4 bases; bases with no gene match: 15. CDR1 and CDR2 (germline): SGDLS, YYNGEE. This CDR3 is built from 16 residues. CDR3 region: CASSLRGWDRLGEQFF. CDR3 coding DNA: TGTGCCAGCAGCCTGCGAGGGTGGGACAGGCTCGGTGAGCAGTTCTTC.

The CDR3 loop reads CASSAPRGTYNEQFF. CDR3 coding DNA: TGTGCCAGCAGTGCCCCCAGGGGAACCTACAATGAGCAGTTCTTC. The rearrangement joins TRBV2 to TRBJ2-1, with a possible D match to TRBD1 (6 bases). V was cut by 4 bases and J by 2 bases, with 12 bases left in between. This CDR3 has 15 amino acids. CDR1 is SNHLY and CDR2 is FYNNEI in the germline V gene.

This chain connects TRBV7-9 to TRBJ1-6, with D possibly being TRBD1 (6 bases). The CDR3 consists of 14 residues. Germline V gives CDR1 SEHNR, CDR2 FQNEAQ (reference sequence). The ends were cut back, 4 bases at V and 7 bases at J, with 11 bases in the middle. CDR3 nucleotides: TGTGCCAGCAGCTACGGACAGCTAAATTCACCCCTCCACTTT. Protein: CASSYGQLNSPLHF.

The rearrangement joins TRBV29-1 to TRBJ1-1; TRBD1 might be the D (5 bases). Germline lookup yields CDR1 SQVTM and CDR2 ANQGSEA. V was trimmed by 5 bases and J by 0 bases, leaving 10 bases between them. This CDR3 is 13 amino acids long. The CDR3 DNA sequence: TGCAGCGTTCGCAGGGTGGTGAACACTGAAGCTTTCTTT. Amino acid sequence: CSVRRVVNTEAFF.

The chain is built from TRBV7-2 and TRBJ1-4; no firm D call. The CDR3 is 17 residues long. CDR1 and CDR2 from the germline V gene are SGHTA and FQGNSA. Trimming pared 5 bases from V and 0 bases from J, leaving 16 bases between. The CDR3 protein is CASSPHQLSATNEKLFF. The CDR3 bases are TGTGCCAGCAGCCCGCACCAACTGAGTGCAACTAATGAAAAACTGTTTTTT.

The CDR3 DNA reads as TGTGCCATCAGTGTTTCGGACAGGCATCCCTACGAGCAGTACTTC. It yields the protein CAISVSDRHPYEQYF. This chain links TRBV10-3 with TRBJ2-7; TRBD1 agrees at 7 bases. The J segment lost 2 bases and the V segment lost 4 bases, leaving 8 bases of the junction unmatched. Germline CDR1 is ENHRY and CDR2 is SYGVKD. The CDR3 consists of 15 residues.

This clone has only one observation. The chain carries TRBV3-1 (or the pseudogene TRBV3-2) and TRBJ1-6, with TRBD1 matching 8 bases. Germline lookup yields CDR1 LGHDT and CDR2 YNNKEL (reference sequence). Trimming removed 6 bases from V and 9 bases from J; junction bases left unmatched: 7. The CDR3 is made up of 14 amino acids. CDR3 protein: CASSYDRGGSPLHF. For the CDR3, the DNA is TGTGCCAGCAGTTACGACAGGGGTGGTTCACCCCTCCACTTT.

This sequence joins TRBV5-6 and TRBJ1-5, with a tentative D call TRBD1 (5 bases). Between the trimmed V and J ends, which lost 0 bases and 3 bases, there was a span of 13 bases. The CDR3 is made up of 16 amino acids. Germline V gene data show CDR1 as SGHDT and CDR2 as YYEEEE. The CDR3 DNA is TGTGCCAGCAGCTTGGGCGGCGGGGGATACAATCAGCCCCAGCATTTT. It yields the protein CASSLGGGGYNQPQHF.